A single sample gave rise to the 15 T cell receptor beta chains below, sequenced in a study of blood T cell repertoires in COVID-19. Clones were sequenced by immunoSEQ multiplex PCR, and TCRdb holds only the in-frame ones, with some missing. The profile shows around 100,000 clones, 80% to 95% of them singletons. The sample was peripheral blood. The receptors here all came from a man in his 70s with acute or convalescent COVID-19.

The chain carries TRBV6-5 and TRBJ1-3; 10 positions match TRBD1. Germline lookup yields CDR1 MNHEY and CDR2 SVGAGI. There are 14 residues in the CDR3. With V trimmed by 6 bases and J by 4 bases, 3 bases remained unmatched. The CDR3: CASSLTGGGNTIYF. CDR3 nucleotides: TGTGCCAGCAGCCTGACAGGGGGCGGAAACACCATATATTTT.

V and J are TRBV24-1 and TRBJ2-3; 7 bases are a match to TRBD2. Germline V CDR1 and CDR2: KGHDR, SFDVKD. The J segment lost 2 bases and the V segment lost 2 bases, leaving 9 bases of the junction unmatched. The CDR3 runs 17 residues. CDR3 in DNA: TGTGCCACCAGTGATTCCGCACTAGCGATCCACACAGATACGCAGTATTTT. The encoded protein is CATSDSALAIHTDTQYF.

The chain is built from TRBV11-2 and TRBJ1-1, with D maybe TRBD1 (5 bases). This CDR3 is built from 14 residues. V lost 5 bases and J lost 5, with 15 bases in between. In germline, CDR1 is SGHAT, CDR2 FQNNGV. CDR3 sequence reads: CASSPWGVLTEAFF. CDR3 sequence (DNA): TGTGCCAGCAGCCCTTGGGGGGTCTTAACTGAAGCTTTCTTT.

This chain connects TRBV9 to TRBJ1-1, with a weak D call TRBD1 (5 bases). The CDR3 sequence is 16 residues long. Germline V gene sequence: CDR1 SGDLS, CDR2 YYNGEE. The V and J ends lost 3 bases and 1 base respectively, with 16 bases between them. The CDR3 DNA sequence: TGTGCCAGCAGCGCCCCTGTTGGTGGGGCGAACACTGAAGCTTTCTTT. It yields the protein CASSAPVGGANTEAFF.

The genes are TRBV18 and TRBJ2-2; no clear D gene. This CDR3 contains 15 residues. The V and J ends lost 5 bases and 8 bases respectively, with 18 bases between them. The V gene's germline CDR1 is KGHSH and CDR2 LQKENI. The CDR3 here is CASSLSALFGGELFF. CDR3 in DNA: TGTGCCAGCTCATTGAGCGCCCTATTCGGTGGGGAGCTGTTTTTT.

The chain is built from TRBV19 and TRBJ1-2; D possibly corresponds to TRBD1 (5 bases). From germline, CDR1 is LNHDA and CDR2 SQIVND (reference sequence). The CDR3 covers 14 residues. Trimming cost V 2 bases and J 7 bases, with 14 bases left between them. CDR3: CASSIMSLTVGYTF. CDR3 DNA: TGTGCCAGTAGTATAATGTCTTTGACAGTTGGCTACACCTTC. Supplemented by reference TRBV19 and TRBJ1-2, the full variable domain reads DGGITQSPKYLFRKEGQNVTLSCEQNLNHDAMYWYRQDPGQGLRLIYYSQIVNDFQKGDIAEGYSVSREKKESFPLTVTSAQKNPTAFYLCASSIMSLTVGYTFGSGTRLTVV.

The chain links TRBV28 to TRBJ1-6; tentative D call: TRBD1 (5 bases). V was clipped by 3 bases and J by 11 bases, with 14 bases between them. Per germline, CDR1 MDHEN and CDR2 SYDVKM. The CDR3 totals 14 residues. The CDR3 spells CASSFRAGVAPLHF. Here the CDR3 DNA reads TGTGCCAGCAGTTTCAGGGCCGGAGTCGCACCCCTCCACTTT. Based on the CDR3 plus reference TRBV28 and TRBJ1-6, the full variable domain is DVKVTQSSRYLVKRTGEKVFLECVQDMDHENMFWYRQDPGLGLRLIYFSYDVKMKEKGDIPEGYSVSREKKERFSLILESASTNQTSMYLCASSFRAGVAPLHFGNGTRLTVT.

In its sample, this clone was seen a few times. The chain links TRBV18 to TRBJ1-3, with TRBD1 matching over 9 bases. CDR3 length equals 15 residues. Germline CDR1 is KGHSH and CDR2 is LQKENI. Unmatched junction bases numbered 8, after V lost 5 bases and J lost 6 bases. The CDR3 here is CASSDPGQGLNTIYF. In DNA, the CDR3 is TGTGCCAGCTCAGATCCGGGACAGGGTCTAAACACCATATATTTT.

The V and J genes are TRBV28 and TRBJ1-1; no reliable D call. Trimming removed 7 bases at V and 2 bases at J, with 11 bases between. Germline V CDR1 and CDR2: MDHEN, SYDVKM. This CDR3 comprises 13 residues. CDR3 in amino acids: CASTLTTNTEAFF. The DNA for the CDR3 is TGTGCCAGCACCTTGACGACTAACACTGAAGCTTTCTTT.

This clone was found once. The V gene is TRBV5-7, the J gene TRBJ1-2; D ambiguous. TRBV5-7 is reported as an ORF; its role is uncertain. CDR3 length equals 14 residues. V was shortened by 0 bases and J by 5 bases, with 11 bases between the two germline ends. The CDR3 region has the DNA TGTGCCAGCAGCTTGGTGCCAGGTGTTTATGGCTACACCTTC. It translates to CASSLVPGVYGYTF.

On this clone itself: Other DNA sequences in this sample translate to the same CDR3. The rearrangement uses TRBV10-3 and TRBJ2-7; D gene unclear. CDR3 length: 12 amino acids. CDR1 is ENHRY and CDR2 is SYGVKD in the germline V gene. Trimming left V 6 bases short and J 0 bases short, with 6 bases between. The CDR3 bases are TGTGCCATCAGCGGGTCCTCCTACGAGCAGTACTTC. It translates to CAISGSSYEQYF.

This rearrangement joins TRBV7-2 to TRBJ1-1; tentative D call: TRBD1 (5 bases). The CDR3 has 15 amino acids. V dropped 4 bases and J dropped 1 base, with 13 bases sitting between them. The germline CDR1 and CDR2 sequences are SGHTA and FQGNSA. As DNA, the CDR3 is TGTGCCAGCAGCTCTGTGGGGCATCCGAACACTGAAGCTTTCTTT. Translation gives CASSSVGHPNTEAFF.

The chain combines TRBV7-6 with TRBJ2-1; no clear D gene. Trimming took off 5 bases at V and 8 bases at J, with 10 bases between the two ends. Germline V gives CDR1 SGHVS, CDR2 FNYEAQ. There are 12 residues in the CDR3. CDR3 loop: CASSLTADEQFF. In DNA form, the CDR3 reads TGTGCCAGCAGCCTCACCGCAGATGAGCAGTTCTTC.

This rearrangement joins TRBV10-3 to TRBJ1-6, with 8 bases matching TRBD1. V lost 0 bases, J lost 7 bases, and 8 bases stayed unmatched. CDR1 ENHRY and CDR2 SYGVKD come from the germline V gene. CDR3 length equals 17 residues. DNA of the CDR3: TGTGCCATCAGTGAGTCTAGGGCAGGGGGCGGCAATTCACCCCTCCACTTT. This codes for CAISESRAGGGNSPLHF.

The V call is TRBV30, the J call TRBJ2-5; no definite D call. Germline CDR1 reads GTSNPN; CDR2 reads SVGIG (reference sequence). The CDR3 consists of 11 residues. Trimming stripped 1 base from V and 4 bases from J, with 4 bases between. The CDR3 sequence: CAWSGRETQYF. CDR3 coding DNA: TGTGCCTGGAGTGGGAGAGAGACCCAGTACTTC. The whole variable domain, remainder taken from reference TRBV30 and TRBJ2-5, is SQTIHQWPATLVQPVGSPLSLECTVEGTSNPNLYWYRQAAGRGLQLLFYSVGIGQISSEVPQNLSASRPQDRQFILSSKKLLLSDSGFYLCAWSGRETQYFGPGTRLLVL.